The 9 T cell receptor beta chains below all came from one sample that was sequenced in a study of T-cell reconstitution after alpha-beta-depleted transplantation in children. Unique molecular identifiers featured in how the TCRbeta library was prepared. TCRdb redid the calling of the PCR reads with MiXCR, one entry per CDR3 protein. The repertoire holds some 550,000 distinct CDR3 sequences, 15% to 20% seen once, with about 3.1% in the top ten. The sequenced sample was PBMCs from the stem cell graft donor, obtained from the stem cell graft. The source of these receptors is a human donor who donated a stem cell graft to a child with acute lymphoblastic leukemia.

The gene calls are TRBV4-1 and TRBJ2-5, with 7 bases fitting TRBD2. Germline CDR1 and CDR2: MGHRA and YSYEKL. CDR3 length: 17 amino acids. J lost 3 bases, V lost 0 bases, and 10 bases had no gene match. The CDR3 spells CASSQERGGFYEETQYF. The DNA for the CDR3 is TGCGCCAGCAGCCAAGAACGGGGAGGGTTCTACGAAGAGACCCAGTACTTC.

This clonotype was detected a few times. V usage is TRBV7-9 and J usage is TRBJ1-1; D not resolved. V was clipped by 6 bases and J by 8 bases, with 16 bases between them. The CDR3 has 13 amino acids. CDR1 and CDR2 from the germline V gene are SEHNR and FQNEAQ (reference sequence). As DNA, the CDR3 is TGTGCCAGCAGAATGGGAACAGCTACCGAAGCTTTCTTT. It specifies CASRMGTATEAFF.

The CDR3, as DNA: TGTGCCAGCAGGGGGTTTGGGGATACCGAGCAGTACTTC. Residues: CASRGFGDTEQYF. The rearrangement links TRBV2 to TRBJ2-7; D is undetermined. Germline assignment: CDR1 SNHLY and CDR2 FYNNEI. The CDR3 length is 13 residues. With 6 bases removed from V and 6 bases from J, the gap between germline ends came to 15 bases.

The chain couples TRBV4-1 to TRBJ2-7; D perhaps matches TRBD2 (5 bases). The V end lost 1 base, the J end lost 6 bases, and 13 bases lay between the germline ends. This CDR3 region has 14 residues. Germline V gene lookup returns CDR1 MGHRA and CDR2 YSYEKL. CDR3 loop: CASSQAGITGEQYF. The CDR3 DNA is TGCGCCAGCAGCCAAGCCGGGATCACGGGCGAGCAGTACTTC.

The chain combines TRBV28 with TRBJ1-1; D unclear. Germline CDR1 reads MDHEN; CDR2 reads SYDVKM. Trimming took off 0 bases at V and 7 bases at J, with 21 bases between the two ends. The CDR3 is 17 residues long. Here the CDR3 reads CASSLWPRAASGLEAFF. The CDR3 DNA reads as TGTGCCAGCAGTTTATGGCCGAGGGCAGCCTCCGGCCTTGAAGCTTTCTTT.

The chain uses TRBV5-1 and TRBJ2-1; D possibly matches TRBD1 or TRBD2 (5 bases each). Germline V gene lookup returns CDR1 SGHRS and CDR2 YFSETQ. This CDR3 is built from 17 residues. V lost 3 bases to trimming and J lost 0 bases, with 16 bases between them. CDR3 amino acids: CASSWPGAGSSYNEQFF. In DNA form, the CDR3 reads TGCGCCAGCAGCTGGCCCGGTGCAGGGAGCTCCTACAATGAGCAGTTCTTC.

The CDR3 nucleotides read TGTGCCATCAGTGATGACGGAGAGACCCAGTACTTC. Its translation is CAISDDGETQYF. V is TRBV10-3 and J is TRBJ2-5, with D hard to call. Trimming stripped 3 bases from V and 4 bases from J, with 6 bases between. CDR1 and CDR2 (germline): ENHRY, SYGVKD. This CDR3 has 12 amino acids.

Only a few counts were recorded for this clonotype. V is TRBV3-1 and J is TRBJ1-3; D possibly corresponds to TRBD1 (6 bases). Per the germline V gene, CDR1 is LGHDT and CDR2 is YNNKEL (reference sequence). This CDR3 is 14 amino acids long. V gave up 4 bases and J gave up 0 bases, with 7 bases separating them. The chain's CDR3 is CASSRGASGNTIYF. DNA of the CDR3: TGTGCCAGCAGCCGGGGGGCCTCTGGAAACACCATATATTTT.

The chain recombines TRBV12-3 or TRBV12-4 with TRBJ1-1; maybe TRBD1 (5 bases). The CDR3 is made up of 14 amino acids. V lost 6 bases and J lost 5, with 16 bases in between. The DNA for the CDR3 is TGTGCCAGCAGCGCGGGGGAATGGGGAACTGAAGCTTTCTTT. Its protein product is CASSAGEWGTEAFF.